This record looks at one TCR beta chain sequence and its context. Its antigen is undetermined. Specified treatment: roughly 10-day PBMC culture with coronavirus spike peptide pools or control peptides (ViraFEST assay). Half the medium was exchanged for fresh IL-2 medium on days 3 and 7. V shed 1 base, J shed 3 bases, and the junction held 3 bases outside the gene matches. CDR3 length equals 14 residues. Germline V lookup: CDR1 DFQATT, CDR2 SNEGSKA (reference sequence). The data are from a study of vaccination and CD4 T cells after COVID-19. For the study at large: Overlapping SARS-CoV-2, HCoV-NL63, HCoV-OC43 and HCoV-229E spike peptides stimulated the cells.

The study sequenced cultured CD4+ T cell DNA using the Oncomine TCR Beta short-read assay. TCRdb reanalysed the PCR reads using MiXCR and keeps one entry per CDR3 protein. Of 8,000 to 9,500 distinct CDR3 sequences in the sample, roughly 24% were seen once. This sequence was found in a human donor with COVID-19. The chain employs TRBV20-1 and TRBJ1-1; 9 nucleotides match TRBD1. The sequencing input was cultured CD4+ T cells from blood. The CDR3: CSARVTGGYTEAFF. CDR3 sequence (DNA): TGCAGTGCTAGAGTAACAGGGGGCTACACTGAAGCTTTCTTT.